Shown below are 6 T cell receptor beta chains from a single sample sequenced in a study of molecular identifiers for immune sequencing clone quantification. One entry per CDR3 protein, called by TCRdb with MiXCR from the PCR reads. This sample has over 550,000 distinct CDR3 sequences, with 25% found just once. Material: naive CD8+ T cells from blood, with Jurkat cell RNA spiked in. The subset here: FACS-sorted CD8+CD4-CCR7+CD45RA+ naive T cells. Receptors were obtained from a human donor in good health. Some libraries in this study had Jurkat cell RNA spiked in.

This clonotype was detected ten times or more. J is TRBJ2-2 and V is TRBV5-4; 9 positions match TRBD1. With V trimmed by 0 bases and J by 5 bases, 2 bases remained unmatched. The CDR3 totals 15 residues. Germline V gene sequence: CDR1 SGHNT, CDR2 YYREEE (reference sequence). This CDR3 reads CASSLETGGTGELFF. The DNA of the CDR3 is TGTGCCAGCAGCTTGGAGACAGGGGGGACCGGGGAGCTGTTTTTT.

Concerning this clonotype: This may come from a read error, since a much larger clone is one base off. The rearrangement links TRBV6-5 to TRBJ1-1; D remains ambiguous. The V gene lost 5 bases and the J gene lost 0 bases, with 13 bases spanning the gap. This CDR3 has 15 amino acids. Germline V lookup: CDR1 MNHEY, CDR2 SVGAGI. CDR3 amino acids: CASSPGFSLNTEAFF. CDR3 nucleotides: TGTGCCAGCAGTCCCGGATTCAGTCTGAACACTGAAGCTTTCTTT.

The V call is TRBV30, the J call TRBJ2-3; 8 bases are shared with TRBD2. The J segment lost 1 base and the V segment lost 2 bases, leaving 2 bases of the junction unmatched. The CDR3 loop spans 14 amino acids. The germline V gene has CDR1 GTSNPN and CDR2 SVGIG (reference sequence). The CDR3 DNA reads TGTGCCTGGAGTCTGACTAGCGGCACAGATACGCAGTATTTT. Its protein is CAWSLTSGTDTQYF.

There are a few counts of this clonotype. The CDR3 DNA reads as TGTGCCAGTAGTATAGAACTAGCGGCGTCCTACGAGCAGTACTTC. Translated, it gives CASSIELAASYEQYF. This chain links TRBV19 with TRBJ2-7; the match to TRBD2 covers 8 bases. The germline gives CDR1 LNHDA, CDR2 SQIVND (reference sequence). With V trimmed by 0 bases and J by 1 base, 2 bases remained unmatched. CDR3 length: 15 amino acids.

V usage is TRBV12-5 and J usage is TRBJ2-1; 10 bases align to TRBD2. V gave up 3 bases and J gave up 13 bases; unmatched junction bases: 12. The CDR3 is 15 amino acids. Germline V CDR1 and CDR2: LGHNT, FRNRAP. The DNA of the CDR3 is TGTGCTAGTGGTTTCCTAGCGGGGGCCCATCCGGTACAGTTCTTC. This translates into CASGFLAGAHPVQFF.

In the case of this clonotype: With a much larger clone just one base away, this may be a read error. CDR3 loop: CASSPPKASYEQYF. The CDR3 region has the DNA TGTGCCAGCAGCCCCCCCAAGGCCTCCTACGAGCAGTACTTC. This rearrangement joins TRBV9 to TRBJ2-7; unclear D gene. CDR1 and CDR2 (germline): SGDLS, YYNGEE. V lost 4 bases, J lost 0 bases, and 11 bases lay in between. CDR3 length: 14 amino acids.